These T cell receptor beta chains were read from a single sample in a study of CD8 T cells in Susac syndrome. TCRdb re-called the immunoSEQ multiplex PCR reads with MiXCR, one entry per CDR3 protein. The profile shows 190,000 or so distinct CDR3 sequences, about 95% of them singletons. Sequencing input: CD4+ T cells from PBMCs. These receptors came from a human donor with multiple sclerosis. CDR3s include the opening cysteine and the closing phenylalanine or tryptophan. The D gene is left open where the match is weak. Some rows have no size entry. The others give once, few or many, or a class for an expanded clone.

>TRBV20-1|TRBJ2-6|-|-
TGCAGTGCTAGCCCCCAGGCTGGGGCCAACGTCCTGACTTTC
CSASPQAGANVLTF
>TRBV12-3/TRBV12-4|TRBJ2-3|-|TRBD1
TGTGCCAGCACCGGACAGGGAGGCGCAGATACGCAGTATTTT
CASTGQGGADTQYF
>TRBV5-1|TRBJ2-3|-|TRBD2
TGCGCCAGCAGCATTAGCGGGAGAGTTAGCACAGATACGCAGTATTTT
CASSISGRVSTDTQYF
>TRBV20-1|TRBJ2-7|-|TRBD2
TGCAGTGCTAGGCTAGCGGCGACCTACGAGCAGTACTTC
CSARLAATYEQYF
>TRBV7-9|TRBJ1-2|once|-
TGTGCCAGCAGCACAGGGCTTGTTAACTATGGCTACACCTTC
CASSTGLVNYGYTF
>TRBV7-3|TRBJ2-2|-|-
TGTGCCAGCAGCCTCCAATTAGATCTGACCGGGGAGCTGTTTTTT
CASSLQLDLTGELFF
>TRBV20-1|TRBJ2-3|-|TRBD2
TGCAGTGCTAGAGATATGCTGCGGGAGGGCCAGGGTACGCAGTATTTT
CSARDMLREGQGTQYF
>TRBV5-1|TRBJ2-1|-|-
TGCGCCAGCAGCTTGGGCACGGGGGCGGATGAGCAGTTCTTC
CASSLGTGADEQFF
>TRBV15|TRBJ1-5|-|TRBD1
TGTGCCACCAGCGGAAGACAGGGGATGGTGCAGCCCCAGCATTTT
CATSGRQGMVQPQHF
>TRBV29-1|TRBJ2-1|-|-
TGCAGCGTAGCCCTAGCATATGAGCAGTTCTTC
CSVALAYEQFF
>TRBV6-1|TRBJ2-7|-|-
TGTGCCAGCAGGGACAGCGCTGTATCCTACGAGCAGTACTTC
CASRDSAVSYEQYF
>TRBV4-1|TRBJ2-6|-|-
TGCGCCAGCAGCGCTAGACGACTCTCTGGGGCCAACGTCCTGACTTTC
CASSARRLSGANVLTF
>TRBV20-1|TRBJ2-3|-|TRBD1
TGCAGTGCGACGACAGGGGCCACAGATACGCAGTATTTT
CSATTGATDTQYF
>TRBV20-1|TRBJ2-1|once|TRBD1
TGCAGTGCTAGAGGAACGGGACAGGGATTCGATGAGCAGTTCTTC
CSARGTGQGFDEQFF
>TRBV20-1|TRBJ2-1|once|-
TGCAGTGCCGCGACCAGGGATGAGCAGTTCTTC
CSAATRDEQFF